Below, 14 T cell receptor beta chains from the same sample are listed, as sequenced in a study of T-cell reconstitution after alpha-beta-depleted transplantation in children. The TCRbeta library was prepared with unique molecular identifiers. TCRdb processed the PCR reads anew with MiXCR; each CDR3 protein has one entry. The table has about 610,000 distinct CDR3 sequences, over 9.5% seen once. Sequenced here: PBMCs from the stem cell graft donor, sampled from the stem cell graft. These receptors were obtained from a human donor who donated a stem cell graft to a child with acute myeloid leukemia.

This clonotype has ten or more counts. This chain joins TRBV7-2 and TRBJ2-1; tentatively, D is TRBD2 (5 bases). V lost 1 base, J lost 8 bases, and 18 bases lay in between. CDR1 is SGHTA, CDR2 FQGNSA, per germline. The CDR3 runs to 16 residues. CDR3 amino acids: CASSLGRTRPFDEQFF. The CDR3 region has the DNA TGTGCCAGCAGCTTAGGGAGGACTCGACCCTTCGATGAGCAGTTCTTC.

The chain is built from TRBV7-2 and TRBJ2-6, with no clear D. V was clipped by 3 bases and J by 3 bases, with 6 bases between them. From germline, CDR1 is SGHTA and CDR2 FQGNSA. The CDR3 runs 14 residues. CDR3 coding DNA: TGTGCCAGCAGCTTGTATGGTGGGGCCAACGTCCTGACTTTC. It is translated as CASSLYGGANVLTF.

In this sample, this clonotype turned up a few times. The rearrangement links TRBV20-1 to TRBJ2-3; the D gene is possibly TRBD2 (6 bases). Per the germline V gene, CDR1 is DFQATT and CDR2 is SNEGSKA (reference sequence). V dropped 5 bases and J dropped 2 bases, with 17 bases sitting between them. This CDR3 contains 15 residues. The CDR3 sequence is CSARKRAGSTDTQYF. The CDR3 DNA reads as TGCAGTGCTCGAAAGAGGGCGGGATCCACAGATACGCAGTATTTT.

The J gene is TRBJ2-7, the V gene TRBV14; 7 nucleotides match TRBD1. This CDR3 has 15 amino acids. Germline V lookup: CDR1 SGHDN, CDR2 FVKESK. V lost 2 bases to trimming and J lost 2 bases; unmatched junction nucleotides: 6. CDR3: CASSQRQGAPYEQYF. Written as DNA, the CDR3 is TGTGCCAGCAGCCAACGACAGGGAGCACCCTACGAGCAGTACTTC.

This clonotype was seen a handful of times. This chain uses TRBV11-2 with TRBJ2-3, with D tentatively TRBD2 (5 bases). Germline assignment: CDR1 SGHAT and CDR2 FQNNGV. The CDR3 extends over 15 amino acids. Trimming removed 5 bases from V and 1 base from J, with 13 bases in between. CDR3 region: CASSPGLARTDTQYF. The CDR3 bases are TGTGCCAGCAGCCCTGGACTGGCCCGCACAGATACGCAGTATTTT.

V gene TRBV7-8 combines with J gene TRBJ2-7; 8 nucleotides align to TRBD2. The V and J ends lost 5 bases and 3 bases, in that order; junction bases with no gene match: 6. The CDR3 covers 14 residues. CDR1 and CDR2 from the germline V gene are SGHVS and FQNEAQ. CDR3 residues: CASSVPGLGYEQYF. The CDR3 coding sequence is TGTGCCAGCAGCGTTCCGGGACTAGGCTACGAGCAGTACTTC. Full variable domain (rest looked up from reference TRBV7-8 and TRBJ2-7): GAGVSQSPRYKVAKRGQDVALRCDPISGHVSLFWYQQALGQGPEFLTYFQNEAQLDKSGLPSDRFFAERPEGSVSTLKIQRTQQEDSAVYLCASSVPGLGYEQYFGPGTRLTVT.

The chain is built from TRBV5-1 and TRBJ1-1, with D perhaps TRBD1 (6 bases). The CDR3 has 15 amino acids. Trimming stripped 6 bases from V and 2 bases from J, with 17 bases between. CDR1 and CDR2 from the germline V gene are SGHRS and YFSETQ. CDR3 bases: TGCGCCAGCAACCGAGGCACAGGGAAAAACACTGAAGCTTTCTTT. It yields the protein CASNRGTGKNTEAFF.

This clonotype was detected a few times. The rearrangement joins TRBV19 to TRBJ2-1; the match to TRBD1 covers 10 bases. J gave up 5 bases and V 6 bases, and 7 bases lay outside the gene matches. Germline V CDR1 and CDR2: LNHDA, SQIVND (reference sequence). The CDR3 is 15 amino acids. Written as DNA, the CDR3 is TGTGCCAGTAGATCGGGGACAGGGGTTAACAATGAGCAGTTCTTC. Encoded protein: CASRSGTGVNNEQFF.

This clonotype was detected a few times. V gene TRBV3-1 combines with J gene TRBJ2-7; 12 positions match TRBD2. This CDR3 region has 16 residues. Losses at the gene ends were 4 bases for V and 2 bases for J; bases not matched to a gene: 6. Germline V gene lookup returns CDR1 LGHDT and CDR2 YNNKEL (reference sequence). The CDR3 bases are TGTGCCAGCAGCCCAGGGACTAGCGGGTATACCTACGAGCAGTACTTC. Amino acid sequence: CASSPGTSGYTYEQYF.

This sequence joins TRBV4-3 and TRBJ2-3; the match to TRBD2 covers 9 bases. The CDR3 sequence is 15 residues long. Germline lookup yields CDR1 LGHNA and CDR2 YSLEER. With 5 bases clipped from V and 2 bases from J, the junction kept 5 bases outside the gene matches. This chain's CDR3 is CASSVLAGDTDTQYF. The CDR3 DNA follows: TGCGCCAGCAGCGTATTAGCGGGAGACACAGATACGCAGTATTTT.

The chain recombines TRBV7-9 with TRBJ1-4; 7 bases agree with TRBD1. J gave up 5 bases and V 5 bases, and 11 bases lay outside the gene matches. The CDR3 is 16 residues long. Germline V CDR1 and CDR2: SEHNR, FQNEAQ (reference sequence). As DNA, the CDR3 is TGTGCCAGCAGCCCGGGGACAGCCGGATCAAATGAAAAACTGTTTTTT. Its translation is CASSPGTAGSNEKLFF.

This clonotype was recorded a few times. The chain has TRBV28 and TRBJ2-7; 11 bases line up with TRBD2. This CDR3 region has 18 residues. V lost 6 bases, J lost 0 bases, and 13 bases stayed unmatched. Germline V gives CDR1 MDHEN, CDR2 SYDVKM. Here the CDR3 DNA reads TGTGCCAGCAGGACCGGGACTAGCGGCCCGGGACTCTCCTACGAGCAGTACTTC. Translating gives CASRTGTSGPGLSYEQYF.

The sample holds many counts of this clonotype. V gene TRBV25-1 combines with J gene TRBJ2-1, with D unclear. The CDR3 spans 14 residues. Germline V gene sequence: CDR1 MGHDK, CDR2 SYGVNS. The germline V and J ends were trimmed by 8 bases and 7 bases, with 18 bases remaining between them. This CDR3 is CASGDRGRWNEQFF. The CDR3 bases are TGTGCCAGCGGGGATAGAGGACGGTGGAATGAGCAGTTCTTC.

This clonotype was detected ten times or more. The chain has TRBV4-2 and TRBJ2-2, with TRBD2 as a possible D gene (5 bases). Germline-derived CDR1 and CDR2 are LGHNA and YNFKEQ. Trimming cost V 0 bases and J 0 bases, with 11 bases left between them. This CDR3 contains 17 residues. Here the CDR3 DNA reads TGTGCCAGCAGCCAAGATCTACCGGGGACGAACACCGGGGAGCTGTTTTTT. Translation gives CASSQDLPGTNTGELFF.